This T cell receptor beta chain was recorded in a study of CD8 T cells in Susac syndrome. Study overall: Sequenced Susac syndrome patients included 5 or 6 with clinically active disease and about eight in remission.

Points on this clonotype: Its target is unknown.

The V gene's germline CDR1 is DFQATT and CDR2 SNEGSKA (reference sequence). V gave up 0 bases and J gave up 9 bases; unmatched junction bases: 10. This CDR3 comprises 15 residues. RNA in amounts of roughly 0.5 to 1 ug was reverse transcribed with random hexamers. Across 54 Vbeta and 13 Jbeta, immunoSEQ multiplex PCR amplified TCR beta CDR3. TCRdb re-derived calls from the immunoSEQ multiplex PCR reads in MiXCR, one entry per CDR3 protein. The profile shows roughly 84,000 distinct CDR3 sequences, approximately 96% of them singletons. Regarding the study as a whole: The authors acknowledged that their TCR sequencing and HLA analysis involved a relatively small number of individuals.

The chain is built from TRBV20-1 and TRBJ2-5; 10 nucleotides align to TRBD1. This TCR derives from a human donor with Susac syndrome. The sample was CD8+ T cells from PBMCs. The CDR3 sequence is CSARDAWTGGGAQYF. The CDR3 DNA sequence: TGCAGTGCTAGAGATGCCTGGACAGGGGGAGGAGCCCAGTACTTC.